One sample yielded the 30 T cell receptor beta chains listed below, sequenced in a study of OX40 agonist ivuxolimab in advanced cancers. Data came from immunoSEQ multiplex PCR; TCRdb stores just in-frame clones and leaves some out. The sample records more than 50,000 clones, roughly nine tenths being singletons. The sequenced sample was CD4+ or CD8+ T cells sorted from blood, obtained in a trial of the OX40 agonist ivuxolimab. The receptor set was obtained from an adult with an advanced solid tumor such as melanoma, head and neck, liver or kidney cancer.

The chain links TRBV19 to TRBJ2-2; D is uncertain. CDR1 and CDR2 from the germline V gene are LNHDA and SQIVND (reference sequence). This CDR3 is 11 amino acids long. V was trimmed by 4 bases and J by 6 bases, leaving 3 bases between them. The CDR3 bases are TGTGCCAGTAGTAGCCCCGGGGAGCTGTTTTTT. The encoded protein is CASSSPGELFF.

This clone was observed a handful of times. The chain combines TRBV30 with TRBJ1-1; D is uncertain. There are 13 residues in the CDR3. Germline loops: CDR1 GTSNPN, CDR2 SVGIG (reference sequence). With 4 bases removed from V and 3 bases from J, the gap between germline ends came to 12 bases. The CDR3 reads CAWTIDTDTEAFF. CDR3 in DNA: TGTGCCTGGACCATAGATACCGACACTGAAGCTTTCTTT.

The rearrangement links TRBV28 to TRBJ2-3; 13 bases align to TRBD2. The V segment lost 4 bases and the J segment 2 bases; nucleotides outside the gene matches: 3. This CDR3 comprises 16 residues. Germline values: CDR1 MDHEN, CDR2 SYDVKM. CDR3 coding DNA: TGTGCCAGCAGTTCCGGGACTAGCGGGATCACAGATACGCAGTATTTT. Its translation: CASSSGTSGITDTQYF.

This chain's CDR3 is CASSLVRQEPFF. The CDR3 coding sequence is TGTGCCAGCAGCTTAGTGCGTCAGGAACCTTTCTTT. The chain combines TRBV7-8 with TRBJ1-1, with D hard to call. The ends were cut back, 1 base at V and 12 bases at J, with 12 bases in the middle. The germline CDR1 and CDR2 sequences are SGHVS and FQNEAQ. CDR3 length: 12 residues.

The V and J genes are TRBV19 and TRBJ1-1; the match to TRBD1 covers 8 bases. This CDR3 spans 14 amino acids. Germline assignment: CDR1 LNHDA and CDR2 SQIVND (reference sequence). V shed 6 bases, J shed 2 bases, and the junction held 5 bases outside the gene matches. CDR3 amino acids: CASSAGGPNTEAFF. The CDR3 DNA sequence: TGTGCCAGTAGCGCAGGGGGCCCAAACACTGAAGCTTTCTTT.

This chain links TRBV6-6 with TRBJ2-1; 7 positions agree with TRBD2. Germline V gene sequence: CDR1 MNHNY, CDR2 SVGAGI (reference sequence). The CDR3 totals 13 residues. The junction had 4 bases not matched to a gene; V was cut back by 4 bases and J by 7 bases. The CDR3 sequence is CASSFYSGNEQFF. DNA of the CDR3: TGTGCCAGCAGTTTTTATAGCGGGAATGAGCAGTTCTTC.

The rearrangement uses TRBV2 and TRBJ2-7; D unclear. Germline values: CDR1 SNHLY, CDR2 FYNNEI. The CDR3 is 14 amino acids. V gave up 3 bases and J gave up 0 bases, with 9 bases separating them. The CDR3 nucleotides are TGTGCCAGCAGTGAGGGATACAGCTCCTACGAGCAGTACTTC. Translating gives CASSEGYSSYEQYF.

The chain couples TRBV13 to TRBJ2-7; D perhaps matches TRBD2 (6 bases). Trimming took off 7 bases at V and 0 bases at J, with 13 bases between the two ends. Germline V gives CDR1 PRHDT, CDR2 FYEKMQ (reference sequence). The CDR3 covers 14 residues. CDR3 nucleotides: TGTGCCAGCACCAAAACGGGGGTCTCCTACGAGCAGTACTTC. It is translated as CASTKTGVSYEQYF.

V and J are TRBV7-8 and TRBJ2-2; D ambiguous. V lost 0 bases to trimming and J lost 4 bases, with 3 bases between them. Germline V gene lookup returns CDR1 SGHVS and CDR2 FQNEAQ. CDR3 size: 13 residues. The CDR3 protein is CASSLAFTGELFF. The CDR3 nucleotides read TGTGCCAGCAGCTTAGCCTTCACCGGGGAGCTGTTTTTT.

The rearrangement links TRBV19 to TRBJ2-7; the match to TRBD1 covers 10 bases. This CDR3 region has 16 residues. The V segment lost 1 base and the J segment 1 base; nucleotides outside the gene matches: 4. The germline V gene has CDR1 LNHDA and CDR2 SQIVND (reference sequence). The CDR3 bases are TGTGCCAGTAGTATAGGAGCGGGACAGGGGTCCTACGAGCAGTACTTC. This encodes CASSIGAGQGSYEQYF.

The chain joins TRBV27 to TRBJ1-2; D is ambiguous. This CDR3 region has 14 residues. Germline V gene data show CDR1 as MNHEY and CDR2 as SMNVEV (reference sequence). V dropped 7 bases and J dropped 6 bases, with 18 bases sitting between them. CDR3 in amino acids: CASTPYFGDHGYTF. CDR3 bases: TGTGCCAGCACCCCCTACTTCGGGGATCATGGCTACACCTTC.

This chain connects TRBV11-2 to TRBJ2-3, with TRBD2 matching over 9 bases. V trimming: 2 bases; J trimming: 2 bases; junction bases outside the gene matches: 8. CDR3 length equals 17 residues. Germline V gene data show CDR1 as SGHAT and CDR2 as FQNNGV. The CDR3 sequence is CASSLRRSGGPTDTQYF. CDR3 DNA: TGTGCCAGCAGCTTAAGGCGAAGCGGGGGGCCCACAGATACGCAGTATTTT.

The chain carries TRBV5-4 and TRBJ2-2; the D is unclear. Germline loops: CDR1 SGHNT, CDR2 YYREEE (reference sequence). Trimming stripped 0 bases from V and 1 base from J, with 4 bases between. The CDR3 sequence is 14 residues long. CDR3 region: CASSLVQNTGELFF. The CDR3 DNA reads TGTGCCAGCAGCTTGGTTCAGAACACCGGGGAGCTGTTTTTT.

This chain uses TRBV15 with TRBJ2-7; no clear D. V lost 2 bases to trimming and J lost 3 bases, with 8 bases between them. From germline, CDR1 is LNHNV and CDR2 YYDKDF (reference sequence). This CDR3 spans 13 amino acids. As DNA, the CDR3 is TGTGCCACCAGCAGAAATCCAAGCTACGAGCAGTACTTC. Translation: CATSRNPSYEQYF.

V and J are TRBV28 and TRBJ1-1, with TRBD1 identical over 7 bases. Unmatched junction bases numbered 9, after V lost 2 bases and J lost 0 bases. Germline CDR1 reads MDHEN; CDR2 reads SYDVKM. This CDR3 is 17 amino acids long. CDR3 DNA sequence: TGTGCCAGCAGTTTAGGGATATACAGGGGTGTGAACACTGAAGCTTTCTTT. Protein product: CASSLGIYRGVNTEAFF.

The rearrangement joins TRBV10-3 to TRBJ2-7, with 9 bases that match TRBD2. Germline values: CDR1 ENHRY, CDR2 SYGVKD. This CDR3 contains 14 residues. After removal of 3 bases from V and 6 bases from J, the junction contained 6 bases not matched to a gene. CDR3 DNA sequence: TGTGCCATCAGTGAAGTAGCGGGAGTTGCCGAGCAGTACTTC. This encodes CAISEVAGVAEQYF.

This chain joins TRBV7-9 and TRBJ2-7, with 7 bases matching TRBD1. Unmatched junction bases numbered 9, after V lost 7 bases and J lost 3 bases. CDR1 is SEHNR and CDR2 is FQNEAQ in the germline V gene (reference sequence). This CDR3 is built from 14 residues. This CDR3 is CASTVGQSFYEQYF. The DNA of the CDR3 is TGTGCCAGCACCGTGGGACAGAGCTTCTACGAGCAGTACTTC.

This rearrangement joins TRBV23-1 to TRBJ1-2; D is undetermined. TRBV23-1 carries the ORF label, with uncertain function. The germline V and J ends were trimmed by 8 bases and 3 bases, with 16 bases remaining between them. The CDR3 loop spans 14 amino acids. CDR3 sequence: CASGTTFLDYGYTF. Here the CDR3 DNA reads TGCGCCAGCGGAACTACTTTTCTTGACTATGGCTACACCTTC.

V gene TRBV4-1 combines with J gene TRBJ2-7, with D possibly TRBD2 on 5 matching bases. V gave up 3 bases and J gave up 1 base, with 10 bases separating them. CDR1 and CDR2 (germline): MGHRA, YSYEKL. The length of the CDR3 is 14 residues. CDR3 sequence reads: CASSHDAGSYEQYF. The CDR3 bases are TGCGCCAGCAGCCATGACGCGGGTTCCTACGAGCAGTACTTC.

The chain couples TRBV28 to TRBJ2-1, with 9 bases aligning to TRBD2. With V trimmed by 7 bases and J by 4 bases, 11 bases remained unmatched. Germline V gene data show CDR1 as MDHEN and CDR2 as SYDVKM. The CDR3 spans 16 residues. The CDR3 region has the DNA TGTGCCAGCACCCACGCTAGCGGGATAGTATACAATGAGCAGTTCTTC. Translation: CASTHASGIVYNEQFF.

The chain employs TRBV7-9 and TRBJ2-7; D gene uncertain. The CDR3 extends over 13 amino acids. V gave up 1 base and J gave up 3 bases, with 7 bases separating them. Germline loops: CDR1 SEHNR, CDR2 FQNEAQ (reference sequence). CDR3 region: CASSLVANYEQYF. CDR3 nucleotide sequence: TGTGCCAGCAGCTTAGTGGCAAACTACGAGCAGTACTTC.

This chain joins TRBV27 and TRBJ2-2, with no clear D. Germline V gene sequence: CDR1 MNHEY, CDR2 SMNVEV (reference sequence). V was clipped by 4 bases and J by 6 bases, with 9 bases between them. The CDR3 length is 13 residues. This CDR3 reads CASSYNVAGELFF. The CDR3 DNA follows: TGTGCCAGCAGTTACAATGTCGCCGGGGAGCTGTTTTTT.

In this sample, this clone turned up once. V is TRBV2 and J is TRBJ2-7; D is uncertain. V gave up 5 bases and J gave up 2 bases, with 13 bases separating them. The CDR3 runs 14 residues. Germline V gene data show CDR1 as SNHLY and CDR2 as FYNNEI. The CDR3 sequence: CASSPPDTTYEQYF. DNA of the CDR3: TGTGCCAGCAGTCCCCCTGACACGACCTACGAGCAGTACTTC.

The chain uses TRBV7-3 and TRBJ1-1, with a weak D call TRBD1 (5 bases). V was pared by 5 bases and J by 5 bases, with 12 bases between. CDR3 length: 13 residues. Germline CDR1 reads SGHTA; CDR2 reads FQGTGA. The CDR3 sequence: CASSQPGGTEAFF. The CDR3 DNA follows: TGTGCCAGCAGCCAACCGGGGGGTACTGAAGCTTTCTTT. Using reference TRBV7-3 and TRBJ1-1 for the parts outside the CDR3, the full variable domain is GAGVSQTPSNKVTEKGKYVELRCDPISGHTALYWYRQSLGQGPEFLIYFQGTGAADDSGLPNDRFFAVRPEGSVSTLKIQRTERGDSAVYLCASSQPGGTEAFFGQGTRLTVV.

The V and J genes are TRBV27 and TRBJ2-5; D remains unclear. V was pared by 5 bases and J by 1 base, with 14 bases between. This CDR3 spans 15 amino acids. CDR1 is MNHEY, CDR2 SMNVEV, per germline (reference sequence). The CDR3, as DNA: TGTGCCAGCAGTCTCTCCTCCCGGCGCCAAGAGACCCAGTACTTC. This encodes CASSLSSRRQETQYF.

The chain carries TRBV6-4 and TRBJ2-1; D might be TRBD1 or TRBD2, each matching 5 bases. The CDR3 is 12 amino acids. Germline CDR1 MRHNA, CDR2 SNTAGT. The ends were cut back, 5 bases at V and 10 bases at J, with 12 bases in the middle. Here the CDR3 reads CASSQPGREQFF. The CDR3 region has the DNA TGTGCCAGCAGTCAACCGGGACGGGAGCAGTTCTTC.

The chain recombines TRBV27 with TRBJ2-5; the match to TRBD2 covers 8 bases. J lost 3 bases, V lost 6 bases, and 12 bases had no gene match. Germline CDR1 is MNHEY and CDR2 is SMNVEV (reference sequence). This CDR3 has 16 residues. CDR3 sequence reads: CASSPESGSVEETQYF. CDR3 bases: TGTGCCAGCAGCCCGGAGAGCGGGAGCGTCGAAGAGACCCAGTACTTC.

The gene calls are TRBV4-1 and TRBJ2-1; TRBD2 agrees at 9 bases. The CDR3 totals 16 residues. Unmatched junction bases numbered 11, after V lost 4 bases and J lost 7 bases. CDR1 MGHRA and CDR2 YSYEKL come from the germline V gene. The CDR3 region is CASSPSSGILRNEQFF. The DNA for the CDR3 is TGCGCCAGCAGCCCTTCTAGCGGGATTTTGCGTAATGAGCAGTTCTTC.

The chain joins TRBV9 to TRBJ2-1; possible D gene TRBD1, 5 bases. The V and J ends lost 0 bases and 7 bases respectively, with 17 bases between them. This CDR3 region has 16 residues. Germline assignment: CDR1 SGDLS and CDR2 YYNGEE. The CDR3 here is CASSVDRINLGNEQFF. For the CDR3, the DNA is TGTGCCAGCAGCGTAGACAGGATTAACCTTGGGAATGAGCAGTTCTTC.

V and J are TRBV6-1 and TRBJ1-3; tentative D call: TRBD1 (5 bases). The CDR3 contains 20 residues. The germline CDR1 and CDR2 sequences are MNHNS and SASEGT. V lost 0 bases to trimming and J lost 1 base, with 22 bases between them. In DNA, the CDR3 is TGTGCCAGCAGTGAAGCCAGGGTATTGAGCTTTGAGGGATCTGGAAACACCATATATTTT. Its protein product is CASSEARVLSFEGSGNTIYF.